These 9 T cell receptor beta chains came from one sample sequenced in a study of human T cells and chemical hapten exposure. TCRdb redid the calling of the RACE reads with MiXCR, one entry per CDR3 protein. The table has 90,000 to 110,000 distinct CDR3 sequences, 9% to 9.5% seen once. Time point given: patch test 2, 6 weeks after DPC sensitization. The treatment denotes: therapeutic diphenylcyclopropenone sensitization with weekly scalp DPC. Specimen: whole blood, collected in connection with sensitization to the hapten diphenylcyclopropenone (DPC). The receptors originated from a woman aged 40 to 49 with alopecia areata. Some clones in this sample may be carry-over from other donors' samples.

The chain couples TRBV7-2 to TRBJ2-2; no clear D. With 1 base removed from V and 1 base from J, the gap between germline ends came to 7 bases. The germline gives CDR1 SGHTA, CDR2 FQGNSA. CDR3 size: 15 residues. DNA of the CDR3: TGTGCCAGCAGCTTAGACGGTCGGAACACCGGGGAGCTGTTTTTT. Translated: CASSLDGRNTGELFF.

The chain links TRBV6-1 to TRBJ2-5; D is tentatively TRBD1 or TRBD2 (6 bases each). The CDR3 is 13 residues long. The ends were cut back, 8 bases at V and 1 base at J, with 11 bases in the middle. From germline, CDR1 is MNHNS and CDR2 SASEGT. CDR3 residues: CASEQGLQETQYF. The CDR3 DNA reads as TGTGCCAGCGAACAGGGACTCCAAGAGACCCAGTACTTC.

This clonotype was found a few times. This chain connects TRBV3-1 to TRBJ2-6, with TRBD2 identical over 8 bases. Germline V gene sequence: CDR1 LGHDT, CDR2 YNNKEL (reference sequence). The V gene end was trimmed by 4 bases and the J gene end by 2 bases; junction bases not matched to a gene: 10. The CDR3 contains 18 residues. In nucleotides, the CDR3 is TGTGCCAGCAGCCTCCCGGGACTAGGGACACCTGGGGCCAACGTCCTGACTTTC. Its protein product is CASSLPGLGTPGANVLTF.

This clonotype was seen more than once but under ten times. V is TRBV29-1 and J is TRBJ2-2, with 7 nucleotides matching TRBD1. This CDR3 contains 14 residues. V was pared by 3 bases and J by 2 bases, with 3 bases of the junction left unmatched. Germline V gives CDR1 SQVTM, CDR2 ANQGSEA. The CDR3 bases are TGCAGCGTTGACTACAGGGGAAACACCGGGGAGCTGTTTTTT. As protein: CSVDYRGNTGELFF.

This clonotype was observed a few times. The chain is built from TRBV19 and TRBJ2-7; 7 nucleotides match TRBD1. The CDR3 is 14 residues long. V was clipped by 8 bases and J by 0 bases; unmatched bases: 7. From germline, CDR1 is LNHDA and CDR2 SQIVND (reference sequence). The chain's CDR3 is CASGQGVPSYEQYF. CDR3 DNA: TGTGCCAGTGGGCAGGGGGTCCCCTCCTACGAGCAGTACTTC.

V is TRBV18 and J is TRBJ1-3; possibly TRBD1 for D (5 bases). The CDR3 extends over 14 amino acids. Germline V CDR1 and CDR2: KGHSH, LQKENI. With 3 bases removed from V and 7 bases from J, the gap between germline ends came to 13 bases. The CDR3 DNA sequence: TGTGCCAGCTCACCCGGGGCATCCGCGAACACCATATATTTT. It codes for CASSPGASANTIYF.

The CDR3, as DNA: TGTGCCAGCAGCCGGACTAGCGGCGCCCAGGAGACCCAGTACTTC. Amino acid sequence: CASSRTSGAQETQYF. The chain carries TRBV7-3 and TRBJ2-5, with 10 bases aligning to TRBD2. The CDR3 has 15 amino acids. Germline V gene sequence: CDR1 SGHTA, CDR2 FQGTGA. The V and J ends lost 5 bases and 5 bases, in that order; junction bases with no gene match: 8.

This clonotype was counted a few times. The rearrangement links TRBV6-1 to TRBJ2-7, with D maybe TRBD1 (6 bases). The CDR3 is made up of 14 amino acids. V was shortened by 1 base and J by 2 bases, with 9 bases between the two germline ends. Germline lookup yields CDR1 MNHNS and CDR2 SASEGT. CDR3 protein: CASSEGQGTYEQYF. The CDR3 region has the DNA TGTGCCAGCAGTGAAGGGCAGGGGACCTACGAGCAGTACTTC.

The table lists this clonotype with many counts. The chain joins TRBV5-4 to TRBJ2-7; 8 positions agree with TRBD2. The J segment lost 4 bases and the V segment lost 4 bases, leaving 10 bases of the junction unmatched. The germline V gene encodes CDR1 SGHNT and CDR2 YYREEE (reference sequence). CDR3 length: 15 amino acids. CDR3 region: CASSRGGRGSYEQYF. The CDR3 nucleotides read TGTGCCAGCAGCCGGGGGGGCAGGGGATCGTACGAGCAGTACTTC.